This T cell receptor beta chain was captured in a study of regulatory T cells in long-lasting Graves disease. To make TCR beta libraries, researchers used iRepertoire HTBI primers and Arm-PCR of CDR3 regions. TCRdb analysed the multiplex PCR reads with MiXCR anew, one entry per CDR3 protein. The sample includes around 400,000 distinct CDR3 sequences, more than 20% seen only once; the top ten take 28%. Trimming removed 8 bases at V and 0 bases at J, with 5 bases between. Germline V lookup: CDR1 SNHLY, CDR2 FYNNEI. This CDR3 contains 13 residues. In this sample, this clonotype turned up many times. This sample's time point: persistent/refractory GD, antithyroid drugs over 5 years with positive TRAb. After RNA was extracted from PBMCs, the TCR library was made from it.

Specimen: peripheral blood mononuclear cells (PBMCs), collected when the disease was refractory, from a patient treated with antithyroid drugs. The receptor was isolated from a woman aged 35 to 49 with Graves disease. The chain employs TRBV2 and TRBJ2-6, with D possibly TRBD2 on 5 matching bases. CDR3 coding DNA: TGTGCCAGCGGAGGCTCTGGGGCCAACGTCCTGACTTTC. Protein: CASGGSGANVLTF.